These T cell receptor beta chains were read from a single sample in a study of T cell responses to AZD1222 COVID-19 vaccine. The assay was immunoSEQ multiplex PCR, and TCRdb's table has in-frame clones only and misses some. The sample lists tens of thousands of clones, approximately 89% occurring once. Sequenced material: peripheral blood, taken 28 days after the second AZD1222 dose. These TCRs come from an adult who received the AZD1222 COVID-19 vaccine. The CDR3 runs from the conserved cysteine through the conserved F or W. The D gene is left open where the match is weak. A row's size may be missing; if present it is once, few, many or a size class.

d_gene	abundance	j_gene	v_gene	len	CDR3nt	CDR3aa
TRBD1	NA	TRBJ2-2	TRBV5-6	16	TGTGCCAGCAGCGGAGGACAGGGGGGGAGCACCGGGGAGCTGTTTTTT	CASSGGQGGSTGELFF
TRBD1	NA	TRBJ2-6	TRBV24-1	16	TGTGCCACCAGTGACCCGACAGGGTATGGGGCCAACGTCCTGACTTTC	CATSDPTGYGANVLTF
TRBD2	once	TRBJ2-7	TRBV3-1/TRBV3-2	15	TGTGCCAGCAGTCATCCGACTAGCGCCTCCTACGAGCAGTACTTC	CASSHPTSASYEQYF
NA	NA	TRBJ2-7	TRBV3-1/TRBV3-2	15	TGTGCCAGCAGCCGGCGTGGAGGGAGGTCCCACGAGCAGTACTTC	CASSRRGGRSHEQYF
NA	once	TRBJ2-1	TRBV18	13	TGTGCCAGCTCACCACCGGAGGGAACTGAGCAGTTCTTC	CASSPPEGTEQFF
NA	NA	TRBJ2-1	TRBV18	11	TGTGCCAGCTCAGAGGGTAATGAGCAGTTCTTC	CASSEGNEQFF
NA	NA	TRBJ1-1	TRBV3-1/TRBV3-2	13	TGTGCCAGCAGCCAACTCGGGTCCAGTGAAGCTTTCTTT	CASSQLGSSEAFF
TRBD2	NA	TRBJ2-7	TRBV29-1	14	TGCAGCGTGACCCTCGGGCTAGCGGGTTACGAGCAGTACTTC	CSVTLGLAGYEQYF
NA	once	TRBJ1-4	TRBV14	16	TGTGCCAGCAGCCCGGTGGGGGCCGGGGTAAGGGAAAAACTGTTTTTT	CASSPVGAGVREKLFF
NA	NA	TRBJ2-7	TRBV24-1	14	TGTGCCACCAGTGCGACAGAGAACACCTACGAGCAGTACTTC	CATSATENTYEQYF
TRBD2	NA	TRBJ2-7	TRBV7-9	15	TGTGCCAGCAGCCGGGGACTAGCGATAAACTACGAGCAGTACTTC	CASSRGLAINYEQYF
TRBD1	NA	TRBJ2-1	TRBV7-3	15	TGTGCCAGCAGCGAACAGGGGGCAAACTACAATGAGCAGTTCTTC	CASSEQGANYNEQFF
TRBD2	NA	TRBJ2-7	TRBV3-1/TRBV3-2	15	TGTGCCAGCAGCTCCCTTAGCGGGAGCGCCTACGAGCAGTACTTC	CASSSLSGSAYEQYF
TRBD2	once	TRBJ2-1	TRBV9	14	TGTGCCAGCAGCGTAATAGCGGGAGGTAATGAGCAGTTCTTC	CASSVIAGGNEQFF
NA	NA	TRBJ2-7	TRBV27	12	TGTGCCAGTTCCAGGGGCGCCTACGAGCAGTACTTC	CASSRGAYEQYF
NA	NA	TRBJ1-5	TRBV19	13	TGTGCCAGTAGCCAGGGGATCAATCAGCCCCAGCATTTT	CASSQGINQPQHF
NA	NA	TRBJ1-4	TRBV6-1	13	TGTGCCAGCAGTGAGGGCATAAATGAAAAACTGTTTTTT	CASSEGINEKLFF
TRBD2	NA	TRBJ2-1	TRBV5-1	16	TGCGCCAGCAGCTTCCGGACTAGCGGGAGCTTGAGTGAGCAGTTCTTC	CASSFRTSGSLSEQFF
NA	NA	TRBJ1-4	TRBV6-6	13	TGTGCCACCAGAGTGGCAGGGAATGAAAAACTGTTTTTT	CATRVAGNEKLFF
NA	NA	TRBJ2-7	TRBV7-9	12	TGTGCCAGCAGCTTAAATGGCTACGAGCAGTACTTC	CASSLNGYEQYF
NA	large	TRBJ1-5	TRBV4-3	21	TGCGCCAGCAGCCAAGATCTTTCGGGGAATGATAATCTCTATAGCAATCAGCCCCAGCATTTT	CASSQDLSGNDNLYSNQPQHF
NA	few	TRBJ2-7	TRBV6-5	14	TGTGCCAGCAGAGACCCGGGACACCAGTACGAGCAGTACTTC	CASRDPGHQYEQYF
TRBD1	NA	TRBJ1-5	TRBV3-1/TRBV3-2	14	TGTGCCAGCAGCCAAGGGACAGGCCGCCAGCCCCAGCATTTT	CASSQGTGRQPQHF
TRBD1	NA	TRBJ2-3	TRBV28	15	TGTGCCAGCAGTTCAAGACAGGGGTGGGTGAATACGCAGTATTTT	CASSSRQGWVNTQYF
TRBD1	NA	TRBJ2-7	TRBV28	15	TGTGCCAGCAGTTCTCCGGGGGACAGGGGTTACGAGCAGTACTTC	CASSSPGDRGYEQYF
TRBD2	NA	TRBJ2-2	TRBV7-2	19	TGTGCCAGCAGCTGGACAGGGGGACTAGCGGGAGGAAGGGCCGGGGAGCTGTTTTTT	CASSWTGGLAGGRAGELFF
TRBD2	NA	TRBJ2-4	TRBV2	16	TGTGCCAGCAGTGTTAGCGGGAGGGCTGGCGGAAACATTCAGTACTTC	CASSVSGRAGGNIQYF